The present T cell receptor beta chain was sequenced within a study of blood T cells in healthy people across ages. Study outcomes and limitations: Observed TCR beta diversity per million T cells went down as age went up. This fall followed a roughly linear course with age.

Through a sample-barcoded 5' primer and a J-beta primer mix, a second PCR was run for 7 to 11 cycles. Through a template-switch adaptor with 12 random nucleotides, each cDNA molecule received a tag. TCRdb used MiXCR to reprocess the 5' RACE reads, holding one entry per CDR3 protein. The data hold roughly 2 million distinct CDR3 sequences, with around 48% observed a single time. Isolation of PBMCs gave at least 6.5 million cells per sample. The CDR3 runs 13 residues. The trim removed 6 bases at V and 4 bases at J, leaving 5 bases unmatched. In germline, CDR1 is SGHTA, CDR2 FQGNSA. In its sample, this clonotype was seen many times. The target antigen is unknown.

The clonotype originates from a woman between 40 and 55 years old in good health. The source material was blood. The genes are TRBV7-2 and TRBJ2-7, with 8 bases identical to TRBD2. The DNA for the CDR3 is TGTGCCAGCAGTCAAACGGGGGGGTACGAGCAGTACTTC. Amino acid sequence: CASSQTGGYEQYF.